The 9 T cell receptor beta chains below come from one sample, sequenced in a study of shared clonotypes between healthy human individuals. Libraries were prepared by immunoSEQ multiplex PCR; TCRdb keeps only in-frame clonotypes and omits some of them. The table has fewer than 3 million clones, around 90% seen once. Input material: naive CD4+ T cells from PBMCs. The subset: CD45RA+ positively selected. These TCRs come from a man between 18 and 35 years old in good health. Some clones in this sample may be carry-over from other donors' samples.

This chain connects TRBV5-1 to TRBJ2-3; the D call may be TRBD1 or TRBD2 (5 bases each). Trimming removed 4 bases at V and 4 bases at J, with 16 bases between. Germline CDR1 SGHRS, CDR2 YFSETQ. The CDR3 contains 15 residues. CDR3 loop: CASSTGRSRPDTQYF. CDR3 DNA sequence: TGCGCCAGCAGCACGGGACGGTCTCGCCCAGATACGCAGTATTTT. Supplemented by reference TRBV5-1 and TRBJ2-3, the full variable domain reads KAGVTQTPRYLIKTRGQQVTLSCSPISGHRSVSWYQQTPGQGLQFLFEYFSETQRNKGNFPGRFSGRQFSNSRSEMNVSTLELGDSALYLCASSTGRSRPDTQYFGPGTRLTVL.

The chain is built from TRBV7-7 and TRBJ2-5, with D tentatively TRBD2 (6 bases). V lost 2 bases and J lost 9, with 10 bases in between. The CDR3 sequence is 12 residues long. CDR1 and CDR2 (germline): SSHAT, FNYEAQ (reference sequence). The CDR3 loop is CASSLFGGAQYF. The CDR3 DNA follows: TGTGCCAGCAGCTTATTTGGAGGGGCCCAGTACTTC.

The V gene is TRBV30, the J gene TRBJ2-1, with 12 bases fitting TRBD2. The trim removed 3 bases at V and 7 bases at J, leaving 7 bases unmatched. In germline, CDR1 is GTSNPN, CDR2 SVGIG (reference sequence). CDR3 length: 15 residues. As DNA, the CDR3 is TGTGCCTGGAGGCCGGGGACTAGCGGGTTAAATGAGCAGTTCTTC. It translates to CAWRPGTSGLNEQFF. Drawing the rest from reference TRBV30 and TRBJ2-1, the complete variable domain is SQTIHQWPATLVQPVGSPLSLECTVEGTSNPNLYWYRQAAGRGLQLLFYSVGIGQISSEVPQNLSASRPQDRQFILSSKKLLLSDSGFYLCAWRPGTSGLNEQFFGPGTRLTVL.

The chain joins TRBV6-5 to TRBJ2-5; D not resolved. V was clipped by 5 bases and J by 5 bases, with 9 bases between them. This CDR3 is 12 amino acids long. Germline V gives CDR1 MNHEY, CDR2 SVGAGI. CDR3 coding DNA: TGTGCCAGCAGTGGCCTGGGGGAGACCCAGTACTTC. Residues: CASSGLGETQYF.

V usage is TRBV7-2 and J usage is TRBJ1-5; D not certain. The CDR3 is made up of 12 amino acids. The V end lost 3 bases, the J end lost 6 bases, and 6 bases lay between the germline ends. Germline loops: CDR1 SGHTA, CDR2 FQGNSA. CDR3 coding DNA: TGTGCCAGCAGCTTGAACTTTCAGCCCCAGCATTTT. Protein: CASSLNFQPQHF. The whole variable domain, remainder taken from reference TRBV7-2 and TRBJ1-5, is GAGVSQSPSNKVTEKGKDVELRCDPISGHTALYWYRQSLGQGLEFLIYFQGNSAPDKSGLPSDRFSAERTGGSVSTLTIQRTQQEDSAVYLCASSLNFQPQHFGDGTRLSIL.

The gene calls are TRBV15 and TRBJ2-6; D not resolved. Per germline, CDR1 LNHNV and CDR2 YYDKDF (reference sequence). V was cut by 0 bases and J by 6 bases, with 12 bases left in between. The CDR3 loop spans 16 amino acids. This chain's CDR3 is CATSRDPPRQANVLTF. Here the CDR3 DNA reads TGTGCCACCAGCAGAGATCCCCCTCGACAGGCCAACGTCCTGACTTTC.

Concerning this clone itself: The same CDR3 can be traced to other DNA sequences in this sample. The chain uses TRBV7-2 and TRBJ1-5, with 10 bases that match TRBD1. This CDR3 is built from 14 residues. CDR1 SGHTA and CDR2 FQGNSA come from the germline V gene. With V trimmed by 3 bases and J by 7 bases, 3 bases remained unmatched. The CDR3 here is CASSFGQGGQPQHF. CDR3 in DNA: TGTGCCAGCAGCTTCGGACAGGGGGGCCAGCCCCAGCATTTT.

The V gene is TRBV12-1, the J gene TRBJ1-3; TRBD1, as called in the table, went unchecked against the DNA. TRBV12-1 is termed a pseudogene. CDR3 length: 16 amino acids. CDR3 loop: CASSFRQGSSGNTIYF. The CDR3 region has the DNA TGTGCCAGCAGCTTTAGACAGGGCTCCTCTGGAAACACCATATATTTT.

This chain connects TRBV7-3 to TRBJ2-1, with D possibly TRBD2 on 6 matching bases. The CDR3 is made up of 14 amino acids. Trimming left V 3 bases short and J 10 bases short, with 16 bases between. Per germline, CDR1 SGHTA and CDR2 FQGTGA. CDR3 nucleotides: TGTGCCAGCAGCTTCGGACACGGGACTTTAGAGCAGTTCTTC. It codes for CASSFGHGTLEQFF.